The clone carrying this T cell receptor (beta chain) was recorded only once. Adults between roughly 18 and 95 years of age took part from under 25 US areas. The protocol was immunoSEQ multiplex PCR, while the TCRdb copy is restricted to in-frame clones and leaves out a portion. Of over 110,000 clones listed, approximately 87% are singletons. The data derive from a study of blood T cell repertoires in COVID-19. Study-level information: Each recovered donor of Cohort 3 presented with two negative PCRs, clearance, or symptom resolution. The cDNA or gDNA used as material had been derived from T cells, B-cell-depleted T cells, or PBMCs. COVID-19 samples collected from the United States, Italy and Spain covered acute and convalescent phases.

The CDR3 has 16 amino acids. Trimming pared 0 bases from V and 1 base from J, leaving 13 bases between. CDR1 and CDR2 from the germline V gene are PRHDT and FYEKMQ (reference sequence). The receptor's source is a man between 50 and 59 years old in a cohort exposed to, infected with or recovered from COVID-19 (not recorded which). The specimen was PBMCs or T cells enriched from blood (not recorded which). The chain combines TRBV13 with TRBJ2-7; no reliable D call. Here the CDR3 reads CASSLGSEVGSYEQYF. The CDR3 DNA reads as TGTGCCAGCAGCTTAGGGTCTGAGGTTGGGTCCTACGAGCAGTACTTC.